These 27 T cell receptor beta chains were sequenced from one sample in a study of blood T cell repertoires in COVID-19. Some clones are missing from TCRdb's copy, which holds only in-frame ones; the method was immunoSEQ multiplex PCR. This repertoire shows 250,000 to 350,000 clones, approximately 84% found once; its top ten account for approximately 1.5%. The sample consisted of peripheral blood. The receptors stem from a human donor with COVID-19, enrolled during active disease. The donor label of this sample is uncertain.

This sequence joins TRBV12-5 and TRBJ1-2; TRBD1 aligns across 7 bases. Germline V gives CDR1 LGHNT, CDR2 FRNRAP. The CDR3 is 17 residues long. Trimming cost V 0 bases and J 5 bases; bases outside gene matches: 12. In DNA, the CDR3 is TGTGCTAGTGGTTTGGTTCAAGGAGGGGGCCCCCCTTATGGCTACACCTTC. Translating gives CASGLVQGGGPPYGYTF.

The CDR3 sequence is CAWERTAGNTIYF. CDR3 coding DNA: TGTGCCTGGGAGAGGACTGCTGGAAACACCATATATTTT. This chain links TRBV30 with TRBJ1-3; D is undetermined. The CDR3 is 13 amino acids. Deletions cut 5 bases from V and 2 bases from J, with 10 bases between. Germline CDR1 is GTSNPN and CDR2 is SVGIG (reference sequence).

This CDR3 reads CATSVAGEFRELFF. In nucleotides, the CDR3 is TGTGCCACCAGTGTAGCGGGAGAGTTCCGGGAGCTGTTTTTT. This rearrangement joins TRBV24-1 to TRBJ2-2; the match to TRBD2 covers 9 bases. Germline CDR1 is KGHDR and CDR2 is SFDVKD. J lost 9 bases, V lost 5 bases, and 6 bases had no gene match. This CDR3 comprises 14 residues.

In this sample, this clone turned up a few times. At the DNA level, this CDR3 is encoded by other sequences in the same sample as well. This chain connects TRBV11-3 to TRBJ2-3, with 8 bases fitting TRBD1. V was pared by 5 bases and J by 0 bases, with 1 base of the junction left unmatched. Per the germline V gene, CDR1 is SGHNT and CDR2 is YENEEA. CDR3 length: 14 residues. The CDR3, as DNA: TGTGCCAGCAGCGGGACAGGCAGCACAGATACGCAGTATTTT. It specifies CASSGTGSTDTQYF.

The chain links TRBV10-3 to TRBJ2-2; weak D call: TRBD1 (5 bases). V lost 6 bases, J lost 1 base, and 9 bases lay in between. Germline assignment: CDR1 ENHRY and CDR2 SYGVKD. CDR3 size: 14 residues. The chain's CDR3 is CAIRARENTGELFF. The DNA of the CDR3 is TGTGCCATCAGGGCCAGGGAGAACACCGGGGAGCTGTTTTTT.

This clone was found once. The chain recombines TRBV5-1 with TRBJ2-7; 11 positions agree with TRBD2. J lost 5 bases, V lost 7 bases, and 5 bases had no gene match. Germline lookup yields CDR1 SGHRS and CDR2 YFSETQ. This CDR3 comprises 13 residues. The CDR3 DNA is TGCGCCAGCGGGCTAGCGGGAGGTCACGAGCAGTACTTC. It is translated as CASGLAGGHEQYF.

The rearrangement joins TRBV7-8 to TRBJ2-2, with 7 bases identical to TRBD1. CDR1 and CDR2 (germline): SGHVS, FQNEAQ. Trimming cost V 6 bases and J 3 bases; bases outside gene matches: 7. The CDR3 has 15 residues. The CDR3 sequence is CASRLTGADTGELFF. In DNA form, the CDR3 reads TGTGCCAGCAGGTTAACAGGGGCGGACACCGGGGAGCTGTTTTTT.

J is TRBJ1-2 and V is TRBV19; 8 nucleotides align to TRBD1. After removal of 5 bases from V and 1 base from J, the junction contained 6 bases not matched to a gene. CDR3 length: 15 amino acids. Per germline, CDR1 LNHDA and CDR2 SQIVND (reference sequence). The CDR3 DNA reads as TGTGCCAGTAGTCAGGGGGCAATGGGTAACTATGGCTACACCTTC. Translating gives CASSQGAMGNYGYTF.

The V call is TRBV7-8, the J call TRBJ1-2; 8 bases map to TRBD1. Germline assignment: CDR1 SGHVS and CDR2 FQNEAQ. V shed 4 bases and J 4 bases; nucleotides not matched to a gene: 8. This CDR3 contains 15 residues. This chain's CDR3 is CASSSLTRGPYGYTF. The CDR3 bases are TGTGCCAGCAGCTCGTTAACCAGGGGGCCCTATGGCTACACCTTC.

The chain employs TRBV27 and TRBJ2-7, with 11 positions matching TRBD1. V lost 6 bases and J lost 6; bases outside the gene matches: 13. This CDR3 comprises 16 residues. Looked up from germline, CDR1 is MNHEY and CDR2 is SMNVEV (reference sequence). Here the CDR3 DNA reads TGTGCCAGCAGCCCTAACCCGGGACAGGGGGTTTTCGAGCAGTACTTC. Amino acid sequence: CASSPNPGQGVFEQYF.

The CDR3 here is CASSLGAENNEQFF. Written as DNA, the CDR3 is TGTGCCAGCAGCTTAGGAGCCGAAAACAATGAGCAGTTCTTC. V and J are TRBV11-3 and TRBJ2-1; no clear D gene. This CDR3 is built from 14 residues. Trimming removed 1 base from V and 5 bases from J, with 9 bases in between. CDR1 is SGHNT and CDR2 is YENEEA in the germline V gene.

CDR3 protein: CASSKQQGPANTGELFF. The CDR3 DNA is TGTGCCAGCAGCAAACAACAGGGCCCCGCGAACACCGGGGAGCTGTTTTTT. The chain is built from TRBV7-2 and TRBJ2-2; weak D call: TRBD1 (6 bases). Trimming cost V 5 bases and J 0 bases, with 16 bases left between them. Germline CDR1 SGHTA, CDR2 FQGNSA. This CDR3 is built from 17 residues. Based on the CDR3 plus reference TRBV7-2 and TRBJ2-2, the full variable domain is GAGVSQSPSNKVTEKGKDVELRCDPISGHTALYWYRQSLGQGLEFLIYFQGNSAPDKSGLPSDRFSAERTGGSVSTLTIQRTQQEDSAVYLCASSKQQGPANTGELFFGEGSRLTVL.

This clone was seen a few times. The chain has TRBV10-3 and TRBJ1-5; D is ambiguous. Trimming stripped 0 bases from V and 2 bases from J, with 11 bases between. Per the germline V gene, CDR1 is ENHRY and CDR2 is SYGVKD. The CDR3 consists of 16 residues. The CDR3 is CAISESGRRGNQPQHF. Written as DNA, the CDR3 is TGTGCCATCAGTGAGTCAGGACGGCGGGGCAATCAGCCCCAGCATTTT.

CDR3 residues: CASSLESRQGDSPLHF. CDR3 in DNA: TGTGCCAGCAGCTTGGAATCGCGGCAGGGCGATTCACCCCTCCACTTT. This chain links TRBV5-6 with TRBJ1-6; D is possibly TRBD1 (5 bases). The CDR3 has 16 amino acids. The V gene lost 0 bases and the J gene lost 8 bases, with 15 bases spanning the gap. In germline, CDR1 is SGHDT, CDR2 YYEEEE.

The CDR3: CASRIAGGRDTQYF. In DNA, the CDR3 is TGTGCCAGCAGGATAGCGGGAGGCCGGGATACGCAGTATTTT. The rearrangement joins TRBV2 to TRBJ2-3, with 10 positions matching TRBD2. Germline trimming cut 6 bases from V and 6 bases from J; bases unmatched to any gene: 6. This CDR3 comprises 14 residues. CDR1 and CDR2 from the germline V gene are SNHLY and FYNNEI. The full variable domain, with the rest looked up from reference TRBV2 and TRBJ2-3, is EPEVTQTPSHQVTQMGQEVILRCVPISNHLYFYWYRQILGQKVEFLVSFYNNEISEKSEIFDDQFSVERPDGSNFTLKIRSTKLEDSAMYFCASRIAGGRDTQYFGPGTRLTVL.

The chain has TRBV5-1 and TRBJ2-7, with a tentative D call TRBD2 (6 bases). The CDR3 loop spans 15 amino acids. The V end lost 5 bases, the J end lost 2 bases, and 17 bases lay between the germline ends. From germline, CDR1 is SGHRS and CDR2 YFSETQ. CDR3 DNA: TGCGCCAGCAGGCCCCTGGCGGGAAATACCTACGAGCAGTACTTC. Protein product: CASRPLAGNTYEQYF.

CDR3 loop: CASSVRPKGQPIMNTEAFF. The DNA for the CDR3 is TGTGCCAGCAGCGTACGACCGAAAGGACAGCCTATCATGAACACTGAAGCTTTCTTT. This rearrangement joins TRBV9 to TRBJ1-1, with a tentative D call TRBD1 (6 bases). Between the trimmed V and J ends, which lost 1 base and 0 bases, there was a span of 22 bases. CDR3 length: 19 residues. CDR1 SGDLS and CDR2 YYNGEE come from the germline V gene.

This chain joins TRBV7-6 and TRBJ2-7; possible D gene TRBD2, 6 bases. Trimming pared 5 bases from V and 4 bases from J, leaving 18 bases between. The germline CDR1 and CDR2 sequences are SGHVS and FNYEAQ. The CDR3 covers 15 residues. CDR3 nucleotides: TGTGCCAGCAGCCCCCCACGGGAGCTGTCTTACGAGCAGTACTTC. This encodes CASSPPRELSYEQYF.

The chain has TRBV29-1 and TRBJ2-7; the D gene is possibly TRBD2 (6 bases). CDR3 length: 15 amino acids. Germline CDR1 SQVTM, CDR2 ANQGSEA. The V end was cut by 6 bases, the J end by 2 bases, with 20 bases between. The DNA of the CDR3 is TGCAGCGTACTAGGCGGGACTGGATATACCTACGAGCAGTACTTC. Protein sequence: CSVLGGTGYTYEQYF.

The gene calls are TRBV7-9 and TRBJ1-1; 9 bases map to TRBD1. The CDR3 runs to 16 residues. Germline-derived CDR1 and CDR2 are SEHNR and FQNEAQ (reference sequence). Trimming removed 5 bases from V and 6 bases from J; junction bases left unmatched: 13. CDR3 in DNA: TGTGCCAGCAGCCCCCAACGGACAGGGGTCCTCGCTGAAGCTTTCTTT. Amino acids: CASSPQRTGVLAEAFF.

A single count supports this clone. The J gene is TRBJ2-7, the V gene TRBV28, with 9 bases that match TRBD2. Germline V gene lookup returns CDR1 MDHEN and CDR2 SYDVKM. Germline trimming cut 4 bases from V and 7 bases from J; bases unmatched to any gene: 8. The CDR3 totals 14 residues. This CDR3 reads CASSSAGGLKEQYF. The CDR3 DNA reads TGTGCCAGCAGTTCAGCGGGAGGACTGAAAGAGCAGTACTTC.

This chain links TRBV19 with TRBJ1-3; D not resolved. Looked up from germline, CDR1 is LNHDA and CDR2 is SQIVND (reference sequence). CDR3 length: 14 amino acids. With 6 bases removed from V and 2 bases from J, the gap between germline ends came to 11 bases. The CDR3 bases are TGTGCCAGTAGGTCAGCGAGTCCTGGAAACACCATATATTTT. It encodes CASRSASPGNTIYF.

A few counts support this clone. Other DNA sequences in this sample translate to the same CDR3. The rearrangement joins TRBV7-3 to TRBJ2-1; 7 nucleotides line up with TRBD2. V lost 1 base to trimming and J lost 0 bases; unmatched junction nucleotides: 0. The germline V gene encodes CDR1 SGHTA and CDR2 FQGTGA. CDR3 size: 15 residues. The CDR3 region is CASSLIAGSYNEQFF. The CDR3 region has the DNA TGTGCCAGCAGCTTAATAGCGGGCTCCTACAATGAGCAGTTCTTC.

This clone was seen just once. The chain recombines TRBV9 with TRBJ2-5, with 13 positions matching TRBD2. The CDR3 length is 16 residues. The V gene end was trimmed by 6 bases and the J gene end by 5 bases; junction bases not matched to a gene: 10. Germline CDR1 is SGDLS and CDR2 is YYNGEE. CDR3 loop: CASTSTGLAGAETQYF. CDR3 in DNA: TGTGCCAGCACCTCAACCGGACTAGCGGGAGCGGAGACCCAGTACTTC. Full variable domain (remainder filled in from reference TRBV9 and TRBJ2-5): DSGVTQTPKHLITATGQRVTLRCSPRSGDLSVYWYQQSLDQGLQFLIQYYNGEERAKGNILERFSAQQFPDLHSELNLSSLELGDSALYFCASTSTGLAGAETQYFGPGTRLLVL.

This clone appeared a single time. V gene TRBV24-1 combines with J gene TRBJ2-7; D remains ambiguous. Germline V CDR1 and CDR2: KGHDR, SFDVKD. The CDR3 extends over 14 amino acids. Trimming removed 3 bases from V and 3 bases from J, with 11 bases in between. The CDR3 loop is CATSDVGGVYEQYF. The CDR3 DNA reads TGTGCCACCAGTGATGTCGGCGGAGTCTACGAGCAGTACTTC.

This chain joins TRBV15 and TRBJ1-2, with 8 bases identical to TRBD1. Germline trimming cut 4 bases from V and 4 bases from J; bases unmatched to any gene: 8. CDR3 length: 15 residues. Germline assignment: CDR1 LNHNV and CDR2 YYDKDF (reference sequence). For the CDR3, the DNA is TGTGCCACCAGCATAGGGACAGGCTGGGGCTATGGCTACACCTTC. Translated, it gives CATSIGTGWGYGYTF. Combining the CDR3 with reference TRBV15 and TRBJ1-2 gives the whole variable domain DAMVIQNPRYQVTQFGKPVTLSCSQTLNHNVMYWYQQKSSQAPKLLFHYYDKDFNNEADTPDNFQSRRPNTSFCFLDIRSPGLGDTAMYLCATSIGTGWGYGYTFGSGTRLTVV.

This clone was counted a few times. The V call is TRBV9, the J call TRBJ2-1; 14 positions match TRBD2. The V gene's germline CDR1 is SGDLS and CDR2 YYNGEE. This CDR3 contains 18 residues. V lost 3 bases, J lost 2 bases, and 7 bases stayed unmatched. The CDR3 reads CASSDGLAGGRAYNEQFF. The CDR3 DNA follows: TGTGCCAGCAGCGATGGACTAGCGGGAGGCAGGGCCTACAATGAGCAGTTCTTC.